The subject of this entry is one T cell receptor beta chain. TCRdb's table, derived via immunoSEQ multiplex PCR, lists solely in-frame clones and lacks some. The sample holds some 77,000 clones, 91% seen once. These data are taken from a study of technical replicates of blood from a handful of donors. With 4 bases clipped from V and 5 bases from J, the junction kept 8 bases outside the gene matches. The CDR3 consists of 14 residues. CDR1 and CDR2 from the germline V gene are SGDLS and YYNGEE. The TCR originated in a human donor in good health. Sequencing was done on a sample of T cells isolated from PBMCs. The J gene is TRBJ2-5, the V gene TRBV9; 7 positions match TRBD2. Here the CDR3 DNA reads TGTGCCAGCAGCACCAGCGGGATGGTTGAGACCCAGTACTTC. Residues: CASSTSGMVETQYF.